These 21 T cell receptor beta chains share one sample of origin, sequenced in a study of control samples from healthy donors and cancer patients (dated by TCRdb to 2019 to 2021). Libraries were made using the immunoSEQ multiplex PCR assay. TCRdb retrieved this table from immuneACCESS and kept in-frame rearrangements only. Not all clones are present; in checked studies, unresolved V genes account for under half, and no reason is known for the remainder. The sample table shows 150,000 to 200,000 clones, and roughly 90% are seen once. The ten largest account for around 12% of the sample. The sample taken for sequencing was blood. The receptors here all came from a man aged 30 to 39 in good health.

V is TRBV6-5 and J is TRBJ2-5; the match to TRBD1 covers 10 bases. After removal of 5 bases from V and 4 bases from J, the junction contained 4 bases not matched to a gene. CDR1 MNHEY and CDR2 SVGAGI come from the germline V gene. The CDR3 spans 14 residues. DNA for the CDR3: TGTGCCAGCAGTCACGGGACAGGGGTAGAGACCCAGTACTTC. Amino acid sequence: CASSHGTGVETQYF.

The chain employs TRBV5-1 and TRBJ2-7, with D maybe TRBD1 (5 bases). Per germline, CDR1 SGHRS and CDR2 YFSETQ. Trimming pared 1 base from V and 7 bases from J, leaving 12 bases between. The CDR3 is 13 amino acids. CDR3 in amino acids: CASSLSGPREQYF. The CDR3 DNA is TGCGCCAGCAGCTTGTCAGGGCCTCGGGAGCAGTACTTC.

CDR3 protein: CASSQDRGQGYETQYF. DNA for the CDR3: TGCGCCAGCAGCCAAGATCGGGGACAGGGCTACGAGACCCAGTACTTC. V is TRBV4-1 and J is TRBJ2-5; TRBD1 matches at 9 bases. The ends lost 0 bases at V and 5 bases at J; junction bases unmatched: 7. Germline V gene data show CDR1 as MGHRA and CDR2 as YSYEKL. The CDR3 has 16 amino acids.

This chain uses TRBV4-1 with TRBJ2-3; no definite D call. CDR3 length: 16 residues. Germline lookup yields CDR1 MGHRA and CDR2 YSYEKL. V was clipped by 4 bases and J by 3 bases, with 17 bases between them. CDR3 sequence reads: CASSLTSEVGTDTQYF. The CDR3 DNA reads TGCGCCAGCAGCCTAACCTCCGAAGTGGGGACAGATACGCAGTATTTT.

The rearrangement uses TRBV7-7 and TRBJ1-6; no clear D gene. Germline CDR1 is SSHAT and CDR2 is FNYEAQ (reference sequence). The CDR3 has 16 residues. Trimming took 0 bases from V and 5 from J, leaving 11 bases between them. As DNA, the CDR3 is TGTGCCAGCAGCTTAGCGGGAGGGTATGATAATTCACCCCTCCACTTT. Amino acid sequence: CASSLAGGYDNSPLHF.

The rearrangement links TRBV4-1 to TRBJ2-1; 9 nucleotides match TRBD1. The CDR3 consists of 16 residues. The V segment lost 3 bases and the J segment 9 bases; nucleotides outside the gene matches: 12. Germline loops: CDR1 MGHRA, CDR2 YSYEKL. The CDR3 here is CASSHLGQGRLSEQFF. The CDR3 DNA is TGCGCCAGCAGCCACCTGGGACAGGGCAGATTGAGTGAGCAGTTCTTC.

The genes are TRBV18 and TRBJ2-7, with D unclear. The CDR3 runs to 13 residues. Germline values: CDR1 KGHSH, CDR2 LQKENI. Deletions cut 6 bases from V and 2 bases from J, with 11 bases between. The CDR3 loop reads CASSATATYEQYF. The CDR3 DNA follows: TGTGCCAGCTCCGCTACAGCGACCTACGAGCAGTACTTC.

The V gene is TRBV4-2, the J gene TRBJ1-1; 8 bases fit TRBD1. This CDR3 comprises 12 residues. Losses at the gene ends were 4 bases for V and 10 bases for J; bases not matched to a gene: 5. Germline CDR1 and CDR2: LGHNA and YNFKEQ. The DNA for the CDR3 is TGTGCCAGCAGCCTAGCAGGGACAGGAGCTTTCTTT. This gives the protein CASSLAGTGAFF.

This rearrangement joins TRBV4-3 to TRBJ1-1; 10 bases fit TRBD1. The V and J ends lost 2 bases and 4 bases, in that order; junction bases with no gene match: 1. Germline assignment: CDR1 LGHNA and CDR2 YSLEER. This CDR3 spans 14 amino acids. Here the CDR3 reads CASSQRTGGTEAFF. CDR3 in DNA: TGCGCCAGCAGCCAACGGACAGGGGGCACTGAAGCTTTCTTT.

This chain uses TRBV6-5 with TRBJ1-1; the D gene is possibly TRBD1 (5 bases). The germline V gene has CDR1 MNHEY and CDR2 SVGAGI. The CDR3 totals 13 residues. V was shortened by 6 bases and J by 0 bases, with 8 bases between the two germline ends. The CDR3: CASRTDMNTEAFF. For the CDR3, the DNA is TGTGCCAGCAGGACGGACATGAACACTGAAGCTTTCTTT.

The gene calls are TRBV27 and TRBJ2-1; TRBD2 matches 7 bases. Trimming took 4 bases from V and 2 from J; bases not matched to a gene: 5. The CDR3 covers 15 residues. Germline V lookup: CDR1 MNHEY, CDR2 SMNVEV (reference sequence). CDR3 protein: CASSWDYNPYNEQFF. The CDR3 DNA reads TGTGCCAGCAGTTGGGACTACAACCCCTACAATGAGCAGTTCTTC.

The rearrangement links TRBV11-2 to TRBJ2-3; 8 nucleotides agree with TRBD2. After removal of 1 base from V and 2 bases from J, the junction contained 11 bases not matched to a gene. CDR3 length: 18 amino acids. Germline V gives CDR1 SGHAT, CDR2 FQNNGV. The CDR3 here is CASSLGTGTRGLTDTQYF. CDR3 nucleotides: TGTGCCAGCAGCTTAGGGACCGGGACTAGAGGCCTCACAGATACGCAGTATTTT.

This clone occurred a few times. The chain is built from TRBV5-4 and TRBJ1-3, with a weak D call TRBD1 (5 bases). Germline values: CDR1 SGHNT, CDR2 YYREEE (reference sequence). Trimming cost V 0 bases and J 3 bases, with 10 bases left between them. The CDR3 contains 15 residues. The DNA of the CDR3 is TGTGCCAGCAGCTTGGATCAGGGTGATGGAAACACCATATATTTT. Translating gives CASSLDQGDGNTIYF.

The chain employs TRBV4-3 and TRBJ2-7; a weak D match, TRBD1 (5 bases). This CDR3 comprises 14 residues. V was clipped by 3 bases and J by 3 bases, with 12 bases between them. Germline CDR1 reads LGHNA; CDR2 reads YSLEER. The CDR3 reads CASSQQGNFYEQYF. The DNA for the CDR3 is TGCGCCAGCAGCCAGCAGGGCAACTTCTACGAGCAGTACTTC.

The chain employs TRBV11-2 and TRBJ2-5, with D hard to call. CDR1 SGHAT and CDR2 FQNNGV come from the germline V gene. V lost 2 bases and J lost 0, with 7 bases in between. The CDR3 length is 14 residues. Here the CDR3 reads CASSLRWDQETQYF. DNA for the CDR3: TGTGCCAGCAGCTTACGGTGGGACCAAGAGACCCAGTACTTC.

The chain carries TRBV28 and TRBJ1-1; D remains ambiguous. The length of the CDR3 is 14 residues. V lost 5 bases and J lost 5, with 15 bases in between. The germline gives CDR1 MDHEN, CDR2 SYDVKM. CDR3 nucleotides: TGTGCCAGCAGTATTCTCCCCGGAATTACTGAAGCTTTCTTT. Amino acids: CASSILPGITEAFF.

The chain joins TRBV5-1 to TRBJ2-1; TRBD2 is a possible D gene (6 bases). The germline V gene encodes CDR1 SGHRS and CDR2 YFSETQ. This CDR3 has 16 residues. V lost 4 bases and J 8 bases, leaving 22 bases between the germline ends. The CDR3 DNA reads TGCGCCAGCAGCCTGCTGGGGGGACTTAGAGAGCATGAGCAGTTCTTC. Translation: CASSLLGGLREHEQFF.

The rearrangement links TRBV6-2 or TRBV6-3 to TRBJ2-1, with D perhaps matching TRBD1 (5 bases). The length of the CDR3 is 15 residues. Per the germline V gene, CDR1 is MNHEY and CDR2 is SVGEGT. The V end was cut by 2 bases, the J end by 9 bases, with 17 bases between. The CDR3, as DNA: TGTGCCAGCAGTTACGGTGCAGGGCCCAACTCTGAGCAGTTCTTC. This sequence encodes CASSYGAGPNSEQFF.

The chain couples TRBV12-3 or TRBV12-4 to TRBJ1-1, with D hard to call. This CDR3 contains 11 residues. V was clipped by 7 bases and J by 11 bases, with 14 bases between them. CDR3 sequence: CASTEAGAAFF. Written as DNA, the CDR3 is TGTGCCAGCACAGAAGCAGGAGCGGCTTTCTTT.

This clone appeared a few times. V is TRBV2 and J is TRBJ1-2, with D unclear. Germline V lookup: CDR1 SNHLY, CDR2 FYNNEI. V lost 10 bases, J lost 4 bases, and 22 bases lay in between. The CDR3 contains 15 residues. DNA of the CDR3: TGTGCCACCCTCAGCGAGCGGAGGGCAGTCTATGGCTACACCTTC. This codes for CATLSERRAVYGYTF.

This clone was detected ten times or more. V and J are TRBV7-3 and TRBJ1-2; D may be TRBD1 (5 bases). In germline, CDR1 is SGHTA, CDR2 FQGTGA. Trimming took 2 bases from V and 8 from J, leaving 12 bases between them. CDR3 length equals 13 residues. CDR3 loop: CASSLGGAEGYTF. CDR3 bases: TGTGCCAGCAGCTTAGGTGGGGCTGAGGGCTACACCTTC.